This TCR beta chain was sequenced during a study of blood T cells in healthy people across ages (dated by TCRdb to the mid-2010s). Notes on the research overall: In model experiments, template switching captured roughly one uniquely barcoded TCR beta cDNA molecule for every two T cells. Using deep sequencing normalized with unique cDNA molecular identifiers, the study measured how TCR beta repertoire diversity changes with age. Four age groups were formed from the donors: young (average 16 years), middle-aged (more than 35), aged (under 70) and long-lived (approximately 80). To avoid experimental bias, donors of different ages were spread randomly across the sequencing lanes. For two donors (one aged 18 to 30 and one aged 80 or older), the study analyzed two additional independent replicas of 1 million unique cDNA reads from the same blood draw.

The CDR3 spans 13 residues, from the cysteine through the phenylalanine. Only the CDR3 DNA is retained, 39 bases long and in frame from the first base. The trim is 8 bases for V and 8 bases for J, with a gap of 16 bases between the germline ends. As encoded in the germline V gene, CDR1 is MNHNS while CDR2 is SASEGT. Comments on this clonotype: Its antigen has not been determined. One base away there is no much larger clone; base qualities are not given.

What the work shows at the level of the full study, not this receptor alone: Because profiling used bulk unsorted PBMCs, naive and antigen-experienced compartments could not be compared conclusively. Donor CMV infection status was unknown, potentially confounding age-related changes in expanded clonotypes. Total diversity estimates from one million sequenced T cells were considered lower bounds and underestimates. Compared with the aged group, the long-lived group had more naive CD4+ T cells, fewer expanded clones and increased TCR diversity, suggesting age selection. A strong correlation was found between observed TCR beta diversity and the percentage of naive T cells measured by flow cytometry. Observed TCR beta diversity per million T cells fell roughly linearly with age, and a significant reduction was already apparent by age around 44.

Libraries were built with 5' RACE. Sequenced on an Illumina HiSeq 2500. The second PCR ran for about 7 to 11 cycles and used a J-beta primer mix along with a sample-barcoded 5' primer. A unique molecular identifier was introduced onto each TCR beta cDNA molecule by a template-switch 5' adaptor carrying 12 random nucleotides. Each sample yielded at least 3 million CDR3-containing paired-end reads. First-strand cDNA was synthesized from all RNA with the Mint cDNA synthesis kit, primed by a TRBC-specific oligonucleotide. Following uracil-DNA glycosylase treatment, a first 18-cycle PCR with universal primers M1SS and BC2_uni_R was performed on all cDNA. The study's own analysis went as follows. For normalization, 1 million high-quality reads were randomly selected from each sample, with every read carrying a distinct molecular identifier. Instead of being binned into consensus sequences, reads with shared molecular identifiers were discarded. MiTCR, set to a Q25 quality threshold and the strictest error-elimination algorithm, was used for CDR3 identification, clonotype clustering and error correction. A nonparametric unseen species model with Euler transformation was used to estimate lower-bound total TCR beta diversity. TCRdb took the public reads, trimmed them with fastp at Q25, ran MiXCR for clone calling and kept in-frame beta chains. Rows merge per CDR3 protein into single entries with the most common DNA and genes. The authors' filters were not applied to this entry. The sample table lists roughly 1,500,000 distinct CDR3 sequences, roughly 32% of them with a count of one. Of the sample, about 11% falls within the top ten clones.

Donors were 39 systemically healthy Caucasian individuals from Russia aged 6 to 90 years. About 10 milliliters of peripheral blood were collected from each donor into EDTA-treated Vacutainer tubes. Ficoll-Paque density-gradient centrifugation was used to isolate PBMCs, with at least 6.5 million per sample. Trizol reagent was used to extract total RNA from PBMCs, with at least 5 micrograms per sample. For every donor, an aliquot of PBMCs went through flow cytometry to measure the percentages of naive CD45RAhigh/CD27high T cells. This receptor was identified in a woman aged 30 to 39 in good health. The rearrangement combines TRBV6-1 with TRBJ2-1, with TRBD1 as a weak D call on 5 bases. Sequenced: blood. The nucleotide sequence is TGTGCCAGCGTCTTTTGGGGCCAGGATGAGCAGTTCTTC. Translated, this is CASVFWGQDEQFF.